The 32 T cell receptor beta chains in this list originate from one sample, sequenced in a study of cytomegalovirus exposure and HLA in healthy donors. The PCR had 60 Vbeta and 13 Jbeta primers. Data came from immunoSEQ multiplex PCR; TCRdb stores just in-frame clones and leaves some out. The sample lists 90,000 to 110,000 clones, around 78% occurring once. The specimen was PBMCs. These receptors were collected from a male donor in good health and CMV-seronegative.

The chain combines TRBV5-4 with TRBJ2-5; TRBD2 aligns across 14 bases. Germline V gene lookup returns CDR1 SGHNT and CDR2 YYREEE (reference sequence). V dropped 5 bases and J dropped 7; count of bases not matched to a gene: 16. The CDR3 length is 18 residues. The CDR3 here is CASSYGTSGSSPQTTQYF. The CDR3 DNA follows: TGTGCCAGCAGTTATGGGACTAGCGGGAGTTCCCCTCAAACGACCCAGTACTTC.

The CDR3 here is CASGPDTNYGYTF. The DNA for the CDR3 is TGTGCTAGTGGACCCGACACTAACTATGGCTACACCTTC. V is TRBV12-5 and J is TRBJ1-2; D is ambiguous. The V end lost 6 bases, the J end lost 0 bases, and 8 bases lay between the germline ends. In germline, CDR1 is LGHNT, CDR2 FRNRAP. The CDR3 has 13 amino acids.

DNA for the CDR3: TGTGCTAGTGGTTTGGTATCTGGGGCAGGGGGTTACACTGAAGCTTTCTTT. This sequence encodes CASGLVSGAGGYTEAFF. J is TRBJ1-1 and V is TRBV12-5; 7 bases are a match to TRBD1. The CDR3 extends over 17 amino acids. CDR1 and CDR2 from the germline V gene are LGHNT and FRNRAP. V dropped 0 bases and J dropped 3; count of bases not matched to a gene: 10.

This clone has only one observation. The chain recombines TRBV5-1 with TRBJ2-5; tentatively, D is TRBD1 (5 bases). This CDR3 contains 14 residues. Trimming took 0 bases from V and 0 from J, leaving 6 bases between them. The germline V gene encodes CDR1 SGHRS and CDR2 YFSETQ. CDR3 bases: TGCGCCAGCAGCTTGGGACAGCACCAAGAGACCCAGTACTTC. It specifies CASSLGQHQETQYF.

J is TRBJ2-7 and V is TRBV18; TRBD2 is a possible D gene (7 bases). Germline V gene data show CDR1 as KGHSH and CDR2 as LQKENI. The V end was cut by 0 bases, the J end by 4 bases, with 16 bases between. The CDR3 contains 16 residues. The CDR3 coding sequence is TGTGCCAGCTCACCACCATCTAGGGGGGGCCCTTACGAGCAGTACTTC. It translates to CASSPPSRGGPYEQYF.

The chain carries TRBV28 and TRBJ2-7; D uncertain. CDR1 is MDHEN and CDR2 is SYDVKM in the germline V gene. Deletions cut 1 base from V and 2 bases from J, with 3 bases between. CDR3 length: 12 amino acids. In nucleotides, the CDR3 is TGTGCCAGCAGTTTATCCACCTACGAGCAGTACTTC. Amino acids: CASSLSTYEQYF. The full variable domain, with the rest looked up from reference TRBV28 and TRBJ2-7, is DVKVTQSSRYLVKRTGEKVFLECVQDMDHENMFWYRQDPGLGLRLIYFSYDVKMKEKGDIPEGYSVSREKKERFSLILESASTNQTSMYLCASSLSTYEQYFGPGTRLTVT.

The chain employs TRBV5-4 and TRBJ1-2; a possible D gene is TRBD1 (5 bases). The V and J ends lost 3 bases and 3 bases respectively, with 12 bases between them. The CDR3 has 14 amino acids. Looked up from germline, CDR1 is SGHNT and CDR2 is YYREEE (reference sequence). The CDR3 bases are TGTGCCAGCAGCTCCCCGGGGGGTGACTATGGCTACACCTTC. Its translation: CASSSPGGDYGYTF.

This clone was counted only a few times. The chain links TRBV11-3 to TRBJ2-3; 10 nucleotides align to TRBD2. This CDR3 region has 16 residues. Germline V gives CDR1 SGHNT, CDR2 YENEEA. J was trimmed by 1 base and V by 4 bases; bases with no gene match: 5. CDR3 nucleotides: TGTGCCAGCAGCTCCGGGACTAGCGCCGGCACAGATACGCAGTATTTT. Encoded protein: CASSSGTSAGTDTQYF.

The chain couples TRBV9 to TRBJ2-5; 7 nucleotides agree with TRBD1. This CDR3 is built from 15 residues. Losses at the gene ends were 4 bases for V and 2 bases for J; bases not matched to a gene: 8. CDR1 SGDLS and CDR2 YYNGEE come from the germline V gene. This CDR3 reads CASSPRRDSQETQYF. The CDR3 DNA is TGTGCCAGCAGCCCCCGACGGGACAGTCAAGAGACCCAGTACTTC.

J is TRBJ2-3 and V is TRBV5-4; D possibly corresponds to TRBD1 (6 bases). The V gene's germline CDR1 is SGHNT and CDR2 YYREEE (reference sequence). The CDR3 has 15 amino acids. The V end was cut by 0 bases, the J end by 5 bases, with 13 bases between. The CDR3 DNA sequence: TGTGCCAGCAGCTTGGCCCAGGGGTATGTAGATACGCAGTATTTT. This encodes CASSLAQGYVDTQYF. Full variable domain (missing parts from reference TRBV5-4 and TRBJ2-3): ETGVTQSPTHLIKTRGQQVTLRCSSQSGHNTVSWYQQALGQGPQFIFQYYREEENGRGNFPPRFSGLQFPNYSSELNVNALELDDSALYLCASSLAQGYVDTQYFGPGTRLTVL.

The chain recombines TRBV7-6 with TRBJ2-3; TRBD2 matches 12 bases. The V segment lost 5 bases and the J segment 9 bases; nucleotides outside the gene matches: 9. The CDR3 contains 15 residues. CDR1 is SGHVS, CDR2 FNYEAQ, per germline. CDR3 sequence: CASSTSSGRAGTQYF. The CDR3 region has the DNA TGTGCCAGCAGCACCTCTAGCGGGAGGGCGGGGACGCAGTATTTT.

The chain links TRBV7-3 to TRBJ2-5, with 10 bases matching TRBD2. The CDR3 contains 17 residues. With 2 bases clipped from V and 5 bases from J, the junction kept 11 bases outside the gene matches. CDR1 is SGHTA and CDR2 is FQGTGA in the germline V gene. The CDR3 nucleotides read TGTGCCAGCAGCTTAGGGATCCAGCGGGAGGGCCAGGAGACCCAGTACTTC. It is translated as CASSLGIQREGQETQYF.

The chain links TRBV6-5 to TRBJ1-1; perhaps TRBD1 as D (5 bases). The ends were cut back, 6 bases at V and 11 bases at J, with 19 bases in the middle. Germline lookup yields CDR1 MNHEY and CDR2 SVGAGI. The CDR3 runs 13 residues. DNA for the CDR3: TGTGCCAGCAGACGGGACTTTTCAGGCGGGGCTTTCTTT. Translation: CASRRDFSGGAFF.

The chain uses TRBV11-2 and TRBJ2-5; tentatively, D is TRBD2 (6 bases). Germline V gene data show CDR1 as SGHAT and CDR2 as FQNNGV. V dropped 5 bases and J dropped 4 bases, with 8 bases sitting between them. This CDR3 comprises 12 residues. DNA of the CDR3: TGTGCCAGCAGCCGGGGGTCAGAGACCCAGTACTTC. Amino acids: CASSRGSETQYF.

This clone has just one count. The CDR3 nucleotides are TGTGCCAGCAGCCCCCGTTTAGCGGGGAAAGATACGCAGTATTTT. Translating it yields CASSPRLAGKDTQYF. The chain carries TRBV9 and TRBJ2-3; 8 bases are shared with TRBD2. Germline values: CDR1 SGDLS, CDR2 YYNGEE. V lost 4 bases, J lost 5 bases, and 9 bases stayed unmatched. CDR3 length: 15 residues.

V is TRBV4-3 and J is TRBJ1-3; 10 bases are shared with TRBD1. This CDR3 is 15 amino acids long. Germline-derived CDR1 and CDR2 are LGHNA and YSLEER. V lost 4 bases to trimming and J lost 2 bases; unmatched junction nucleotides: 2. The CDR3 DNA reads TGCGCCAGCAGCCTCGACAGGGGGCCTGGAAACACCATATATTTT. It yields the protein CASSLDRGPGNTIYF.

Concerning this clone: The junction and the germline gene differ at one end; a read error may be behind it. The chain employs TRBV7-9 and TRBJ2-5, with 10 positions matching TRBD2. Germline V CDR1 and CDR2: SEHNR, FQNEAQ (reference sequence). The length of the CDR3 is 17 residues. The CDR3 coding sequence is TGTTCCAGCAGCTTAGCCCCCGCTAGCGGGAGCTCAGGGACCCAGTACTTC. It translates to CSSSLAPASGSSGTQYF.

CDR3: CASSLGTVLRSVRGNTIYF. CDR3 coding DNA: TGTGCCAGCAGCCTTGGTACGGTCCTTCGAAGCGTGAGAGGAAACACCATATATTTT. The gene calls are TRBV28 and TRBJ1-3; D unresolved. Germline CDR1 MDHEN, CDR2 SYDVKM. CDR3 length: 19 residues. The ends were cut back, 6 bases at V and 4 bases at J, with 28 bases in the middle. The full variable domain, in which reference TRBV28 and TRBJ1-3 provide the parts outside the CDR3, is DVKVTQSSRYLVKRTGEKVFLECVQDMDHENMFWYRQDPGLGLRLIYFSYDVKMKEKGDIPEGYSVSREKKERFSLILESASTNQTSMYLCASSLGTVLRSVRGNTIYFGEGSWLTVV.

This clone was detected only a few times. The rearrangement uses TRBV6-4 and TRBJ2-1, with D tentatively TRBD2 (6 bases). Germline V gene sequence: CDR1 MRHNA, CDR2 SNTAGT. The CDR3 runs 15 residues. V dropped 2 bases and J dropped 6 bases, with 14 bases sitting between them. As DNA, the CDR3 is TGTGCCAGCAGTGACGGTGCGGGGAGTCTCAATGAGCAGTTCTTC. It codes for CASSDGAGSLNEQFF.

The chain is built from TRBV4-2 and TRBJ1-3, with no clear D. Germline CDR1 is LGHNA and CDR2 is YNFKEQ. Trimming left V 2 bases short and J 2 bases short, with 13 bases between. The CDR3 loop spans 16 amino acids. The CDR3 bases are TGTGCCAGCAGCCAACAAACTCGGGGAGCTGGAAACACCATATATTTT. This translates into CASSQQTRGAGNTIYF.

The rearrangement links TRBV13 to TRBJ2-4; D gene unclear. The V end lost 6 bases, the J end lost 6 bases, and 9 bases lay between the germline ends. Germline CDR1 reads PRHDT; CDR2 reads FYEKMQ (reference sequence). CDR3 length equals 12 residues. In nucleotides, the CDR3 is TGTGCCAGCAGTTCCGAGCCAAACATTCAGTACTTC. Translating it yields CASSSEPNIQYF.

The sample holds one count of this clone. The chain carries TRBV5-1 and TRBJ2-7; D possibly corresponds to TRBD2 (5 bases). Germline V lookup: CDR1 SGHRS, CDR2 YFSETQ. V was clipped by 1 base and J by 1 base, with 12 bases between them. The CDR3 spans 15 residues. In DNA form, the CDR3 reads TGCGCCAGCAGCTTGATGGCCACGGGATCCTACGAGCAGTACTTC. Its protein product is CASSLMATGSYEQYF.

The chain links TRBV11-3 to TRBJ2-2; no definite D call. The CDR3 length is 15 residues. The germline gives CDR1 SGHNT, CDR2 YENEEA. Trimming took off 0 bases at V and 0 bases at J, with 5 bases between the two ends. CDR3 nucleotide sequence: TGTGCCAGCAGCTTAGAACTTACGAACACCGGGGAGCTGTTTTTT. This sequence encodes CASSLELTNTGELFF.

The chain joins TRBV28 to TRBJ1-3, with D unclear. V lost 5 bases and J 1 base, leaving 12 bases between the germline ends. The CDR3 has 15 residues. Germline CDR1 and CDR2: MDHEN and SYDVKM. The CDR3 here is CASSGAGRSGNTIYF. Here the CDR3 DNA reads TGTGCCAGCAGTGGCGCGGGGAGGTCTGGAAACACCATATATTTT.

This sequence joins TRBV5-1 and TRBJ2-3; 9 nucleotides agree with TRBD1. There are 15 residues in the CDR3. V lost 6 bases and J lost 3; bases outside the gene matches: 8. Germline V gene sequence: CDR1 SGHRS, CDR2 YFSETQ. The CDR3 nucleotides read TGCGCCAGCACACTCCGGACAGGGGAAACAGATACGCAGTATTTT. As protein: CASTLRTGETDTQYF.

The chain uses TRBV5-6 and TRBJ2-7; D is perhaps TRBD2 (6 bases). Deletions cut 8 bases from V and 1 base from J, with 13 bases between. Germline lookup yields CDR1 SGHDT and CDR2 YYEEEE. The CDR3 length is 13 residues. DNA of the CDR3: TGTGCCAGTCGGGGGAAATCGTCCTACGAGCAGTACTTC. Protein product: CASRGKSSYEQYF.

The chain has TRBV2 and TRBJ2-1; TRBD1 matches at 10 bases. This CDR3 has 14 residues. CDR1 and CDR2 from the germline V gene are SNHLY and FYNNEI. With V trimmed by 8 bases and J by 9 bases, 10 bases remained unmatched. Here the CDR3 DNA reads TGTGCCAGCCCCGAGGGGACAGGGGAGGGTGAGCAGTTCTTC. Residues: CASPEGTGEGEQFF.

The chain combines TRBV7-9 with TRBJ1-1; D is undetermined. V lost 6 bases and J 6 bases, leaving 11 bases between the germline ends. The CDR3 extends over 12 amino acids. Germline CDR1 and CDR2: SEHNR and FQNEAQ (reference sequence). The CDR3 region is CASSSSTAEAFF. Written as DNA, the CDR3 is TGTGCCAGCAGTTCTAGTACCGCTGAAGCTTTCTTT.

This rearrangement joins TRBV10-3 to TRBJ2-1; 11 positions agree with TRBD2. The CDR3 extends over 18 amino acids. V shed 7 bases, J shed 0 bases, and the junction held 11 bases outside the gene matches. Germline loops: CDR1 ENHRY, CDR2 SYGVKD. CDR3 region: CAIMAGTSGLSSYNEQFF. CDR3 nucleotides: TGTGCCATCATGGCCGGGACTAGCGGCCTTAGCTCCTACAATGAGCAGTTCTTC.

The gene calls are TRBV5-4 and TRBJ2-5, with 11 bases matching TRBD2. CDR1 and CDR2 from the germline V gene are SGHNT and YYREEE (reference sequence). V was clipped by 4 bases and J by 3 bases; unmatched bases: 5. The CDR3 loop spans 15 amino acids. CDR3 residues: CASSPVAGGEETQYF. In DNA form, the CDR3 reads TGTGCCAGCAGCCCAGTAGCGGGAGGGGAAGAGACCCAGTACTTC.

By share, this clone ranks as medium-sized. CDR3 sequence: CASSGGAGGADTQYF. CDR3 nucleotides: TGTGCCAGCTCGGGAGGCGCGGGAGGAGCAGATACGCAGTATTTT. The chain uses TRBV7-3 and TRBJ2-3; 8 nucleotides agree with TRBD2. The CDR3 has 15 amino acids. V lost 8 bases to trimming and J lost 4 bases; unmatched junction nucleotides: 11. In germline, CDR1 is SGHTA, CDR2 FQGTGA.

The count of this clone is one. This chain joins TRBV7-9 and TRBJ1-4; 9 nucleotides line up with TRBD1. The CDR3 has 14 residues. The V segment lost 6 bases and the J segment 8 bases; nucleotides outside the gene matches: 7. The V gene's germline CDR1 is SEHNR and CDR2 FQNEAQ (reference sequence). Here the CDR3 DNA reads TGTGCCAGCAGTTTAACAGGGGGCGAAGAAAAACTGTTTTTT. It encodes CASSLTGGEEKLFF.